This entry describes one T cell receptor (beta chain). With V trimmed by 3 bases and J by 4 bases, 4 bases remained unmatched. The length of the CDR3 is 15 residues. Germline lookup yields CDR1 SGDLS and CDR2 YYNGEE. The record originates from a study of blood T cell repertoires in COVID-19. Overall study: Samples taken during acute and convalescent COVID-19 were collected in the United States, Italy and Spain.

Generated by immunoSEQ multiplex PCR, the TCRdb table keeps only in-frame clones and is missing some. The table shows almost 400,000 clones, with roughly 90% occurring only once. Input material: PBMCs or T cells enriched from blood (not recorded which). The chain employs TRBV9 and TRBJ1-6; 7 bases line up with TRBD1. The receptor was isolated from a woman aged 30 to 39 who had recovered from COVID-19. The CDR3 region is CASSAPGQYNSPLHF. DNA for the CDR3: TGTGCCAGCAGCGCCCCGGGACAGTATAATTCACCCCTCCACTTT.